This T cell receptor beta chain is from a study of T cell responses to AZD1222 COVID-19 vaccine (dated by TCRdb to the early 2020s). Regarding the complete study: AZD1222 recipients whose second dose came at about 4 weeks and those whose second dose came at about 12 weeks were combined into one group, since spike-specific TCR depth and breadth did not differ between the two schedules. TCR sequencing covered fewer than 250 trial participants: 207 given two doses of AZD1222 and 26 given two doses of MenACWY control vaccine. Trial participants were enrolled by age into subgroups of 18-55, 56-69 and 70-plus years, and roughly 160, 29 and 62 TCR-sequenced participants, respectively, were included in these subgroups.

The CDR3 regions of human TCRbeta chains were analyzed by immunosequencing. Concerning the study's data processing: Repertoire TCRs were matched against a reference library of SARS-CoV-2-specific TCRs generated with the MIRA antigen-specificity platform. Breadth was defined as the fraction of unique TCRs that were SARS-CoV-2-associated, and depth was defined as the fraction of total T cells that were SARS-CoV-2-associated. Each spike-specific TCR was assigned to its reactive spike region and to a CD4 or CD8 class using the MIRA data. Log10-transformed breadth and depth values were compared by one-way ANOVA with Sidak's multiple comparisons tests. Sourced from immuneACCESS, this table was stored by TCRdb with only in-frame sequences that have V and J called. A share of the clones is absent; for the studies checked, an unresolved V gene accounts for under half, and the remainder has no known explanation. Clone size and the V and J calls come from that table; the DNA yielded D and trimming. This sample holds 140,000 or so clones; 92% were observed only once. Clones ranked in the top ten supply 1.5% to 2% of the sample.

Measured from the cysteine to the phenylalanine, the CDR3 is 16 residues long. The read is trimmed to its CDR3 DNA, 48 bases read in frame from base 1. Reading the germline V gene gives CDR1 SGDLS and CDR2 YYNGEE. The V end loses 4 bases and the J end loses 0 bases, and a stretch of 13 bases separates them. A remark on this clone: Its antigen is not yet known. The record has no base qualities; no much larger clone is one base away.

On the study overall, not on this receptor specifically: No day 14 peak-response samples were available, so repertoires were characterized only after the peak T cell response. The 56-69-year group was small, and its depth increase did not reach significance, likely because of low power. Conclusions about previously exposed vaccinees are limited, since just six AZD1222 recipients were seropositive for SARS-CoV-2 at baseline. Participants were mostly white British, with more females than males. The authors suggested clonal diversity may have been underestimated. Epitopes outside the regions mutated in the B.1.351 and B.1.1.7 variants were reportedly recognized by nearly half of the unique spike-specific TCRs. CD4 TCRs associated with the vaccine covered the entire spike protein, and the dominant responses were in regions 160-218 and 743-854. Spike-specific TCR breadth and depth rose significantly after two AZD1222 doses compared with day 0 and with MenACWY recipients.

The time point label corresponds to: baseline before first vaccination. The vaccinee samples were drawn from two UK trials, COV001 and COV002, one of which was a single-blind randomized controlled phase 2/3 trial testing AZD1222 (ChAdOx1 nCoV-19) in healthy adults. For TCRbeta chain sequencing, PBMC samples were collected from trial participants at day 0 and at day 28 after the second dose. The chain is encoded by TRBV9 joined to TRBJ2-2, with TRBD2 tentatively as D gene (6 bases match). The origin of this receptor is an adult in good health. This specimen was peripheral blood, taken on day 0 of AZD1222 vaccination. The CDR3 sequence is CASSPHGGANTGELFF. The sequenced DNA: TGTGCCAGCAGCCCCCATGGAGGGGCGAACACCGGGGAGCTGTTTTTT. The reference TRBV9 and TRBJ2-2 proteins fill in what lies around the CDR3, so the full variable domain reads DSGVTQTPKHLITATGQRVTLRCSPRSGDLSVYWYQQSLDQGLQFLIQYYNGEERAKGNILERFSAQQFPDLHSELNLSSLELGDSALYFCASSPHGGANTGELFFGEGSRLTVL.